The sequence of this T cell receptor beta chain was determined in a study of T-cell reconstitution after alpha-beta-depleted transplantation in children. This clonotype has more than one count but fewer than ten. Unique molecular identifiers featured in how the TCRbeta library was prepared. TCRdb fed the PCR reads into MiXCR, producing one record per CDR3 protein. The table shows roughly 500,000 distinct CDR3 sequences, with around 12% occurring only once. Germline V gives CDR1 SGHAT, CDR2 FQNNGV. V was clipped by 8 bases and J by 2 bases, with 24 bases between them. This CDR3 region has 17 residues. The starting material was PBMCs from the stem cell graft donor, obtained from the stem cell graft. V and J are TRBV11-2 and TRBJ2-5; tentative D call: TRBD2 (6 bases). This sequence was found in a human donor who donated a stem cell graft to a child with combined immunodeficiency. This CDR3 is CASSRGRGGALQETQYF. CDR3 nucleotide sequence: TGTGCCAGCTCCCGAGGGCGGGGCGGCGCGCTACAAGAGACCCAGTACTTC.